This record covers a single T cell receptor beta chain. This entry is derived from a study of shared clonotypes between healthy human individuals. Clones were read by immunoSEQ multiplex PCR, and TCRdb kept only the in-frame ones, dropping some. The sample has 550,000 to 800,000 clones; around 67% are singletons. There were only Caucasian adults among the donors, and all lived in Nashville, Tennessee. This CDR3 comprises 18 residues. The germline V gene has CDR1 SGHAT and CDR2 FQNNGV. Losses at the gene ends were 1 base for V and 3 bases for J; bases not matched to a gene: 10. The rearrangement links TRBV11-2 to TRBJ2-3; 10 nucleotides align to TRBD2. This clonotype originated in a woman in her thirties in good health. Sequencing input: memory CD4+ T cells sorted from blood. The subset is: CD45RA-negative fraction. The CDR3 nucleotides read TGTGCCAGCAGCTTAGTCCCTCGGGCTAGCGGGAGAACAGATACGCAGTATTTT. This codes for CASSLVPRASGRTDTQYF.